The 2 T cell receptor beta chains given below trace back to one sample, sequenced in a study of OX40 agonist ivuxolimab in advanced cancers. The method was immunoSEQ multiplex PCR; TCRdb's version includes in-frame clones alone and lacks a portion of them. The repertoire holds roughly 97,000 clones, with approximately 87% as singletons. Sample: CD4+ or CD8+ T cells sorted from blood, taken in a trial of the OX40 agonist ivuxolimab. The receptor source for this set is an adult with an advanced solid tumor such as melanoma, head and neck, liver or kidney cancer.

This clone appeared a few times. The chain has TRBV7-9 and TRBJ1-6, with D perhaps TRBD1 (5 bases). The CDR3 length is 15 residues. Germline V lookup: CDR1 SEHNR, CDR2 FQNEAQ (reference sequence). Trimming cost V 5 bases and J 10 bases, with 18 bases left between them. CDR3 bases: TGTGCCAGCAGCCCCCGGGGGAGGCCGGAGTCACCCCTCCACTTT. Amino acids: CASSPRGRPESPLHF.

The chain employs TRBV19 and TRBJ2-1; D is ambiguous. Trimming took off 5 bases at V and 2 bases at J, with 16 bases between the two ends. CDR3 length: 16 residues. Germline values: CDR1 LNHDA, CDR2 SQIVND (reference sequence). CDR3 loop: CASSLSGVFTYNEQFF. The CDR3 DNA is TGTGCCAGTAGTTTGTCTGGGGTTTTCACCTACAATGAGCAGTTCTTC.